One sample yielded the 23 T cell receptor beta chains listed below, sequenced in a study of technical replicates of blood from several donors. Clones were sequenced by immunoSEQ multiplex PCR, and TCRdb holds only the in-frame ones, with some missing. The profile shows roughly 80,000 clones, roughly 94% of them singletons. Sequencing input: T cells isolated from PBMCs. All receptors derive from a human donor in good health.

This chain connects TRBV11-3 to TRBJ1-4; no clear D gene. This CDR3 region has 14 residues. Germline lookup yields CDR1 SGHNT and CDR2 YENEEA. Deletions cut 1 base from V and 1 base from J, with 4 bases between. The CDR3 DNA sequence: TGTGCCAGCAGCTTAGGAGTAACTAATGAAAAACTGTTTTTT. Protein sequence: CASSLGVTNEKLFF.

This chain connects TRBV28 to TRBJ1-1, with D maybe TRBD1 (6 bases). Per the germline V gene, CDR1 is MDHEN and CDR2 is SYDVKM. V lost 5 bases and J lost 5, with 18 bases in between. CDR3 length: 15 amino acids. Here the CDR3 DNA reads TGTGCCAGCAGTCCTAGGACAGAGGTTAGGACTGAAGCTTTCTTT. This gives the protein CASSPRTEVRTEAFF.

The chain recombines TRBV11-2 with TRBJ1-2; 8 bases are a match to TRBD1. Unmatched junction bases numbered 7, after V lost 5 bases and J lost 2 bases. The CDR3 extends over 15 amino acids. From germline, CDR1 is SGHAT and CDR2 FQNNGV. The CDR3 loop is CASSPGQGGNYGYTF. In DNA, the CDR3 is TGTGCCAGCAGCCCCGGACAGGGTGGCAACTATGGCTACACCTTC.

This chain connects TRBV2 to TRBJ2-3; TRBD2 might be the D (6 bases). The CDR3 totals 14 residues. Trimming shortened V by 7 bases and J by 0 bases, and 11 bases separated the two germline ends. CDR1 SNHLY and CDR2 FYNNEI come from the germline V gene. The CDR3 spells CASKAGSSTDTQYF. CDR3 in DNA: TGTGCCAGCAAGGCGGGATCTAGCACAGATACGCAGTATTTT. Based on the CDR3 plus reference TRBV2 and TRBJ2-3, the full variable domain is EPEVTQTPSHQVTQMGQEVILRCVPISNHLYFYWYRQILGQKVEFLVSFYNNEISEKSEIFDDQFSVERPDGSNFTLKIRSTKLEDSAMYFCASKAGSSTDTQYFGPGTRLTVL.

The rearrangement links TRBV19 to TRBJ2-1, with 11 positions matching TRBD2. CDR3 length equals 14 residues. V gave up 1 base and J gave up 15 bases; unmatched junction bases: 8. Germline V lookup: CDR1 LNHDA, CDR2 SQIVND (reference sequence). In DNA form, the CDR3 reads TGTGCCAGTAGTATAGGGGGGGGACTAGCGGTTCTGTTCTTC. Translated, it gives CASSIGGGLAVLFF.

The chain has TRBV6-5 and TRBJ1-5, with 8 bases matching TRBD1. Germline V gene data show CDR1 as MNHEY and CDR2 as SVGAGI. The CDR3 loop spans 15 amino acids. V dropped 5 bases and J dropped 0; count of bases not matched to a gene: 3. In DNA form, the CDR3 reads TGTGCCAGCAGTCCCAGGGGGCATAGCAATCAGCCCCAGCATTTT. Its protein product is CASSPRGHSNQPQHF.

The chain carries TRBV7-6 and TRBJ1-1; a possible D gene is TRBD1 (5 bases). The germline V gene encodes CDR1 SGHVS and CDR2 FNYEAQ. The CDR3 consists of 13 residues. The V gene lost 5 bases and the J gene lost 2 bases, with 9 bases spanning the gap. The CDR3 DNA reads as TGTGCCAGCAGCCAGGGTCCCAACACTGAAGCTTTCTTT. Its translation is CASSQGPNTEAFF.

The CDR3 loop reads CASSIKGGPRGETQYF. The CDR3 DNA follows: TGTGCCAGTAGTATTAAGGGAGGGCCCCGGGGGGAGACCCAGTACTTC. J is TRBJ2-5 and V is TRBV19; 7 positions match TRBD2. V was pared by 3 bases and J by 5 bases, with 12 bases of the junction left unmatched. Germline CDR1 reads LNHDA; CDR2 reads SQIVND (reference sequence). The CDR3 consists of 16 residues.

The chain joins TRBV21-1 to TRBJ1-5; TRBD1, the table's D call, was not compared with the DNA. TRBV21-1 corresponds to a pseudogene. The CDR3 covers 14 residues. CDR3 residues: CASNSGQIGQPQHF. Here the CDR3 DNA reads TGTGCCAGCAACTCGGGACAGATCGGTCAGCCCCAGCATTTT.

The chain links TRBV19 to TRBJ2-5, with a tentative D call TRBD1 (6 bases). Germline V CDR1 and CDR2: LNHDA, SQIVND (reference sequence). Trimming removed 10 bases from V and 3 bases from J, with 15 bases in between. This CDR3 is 13 amino acids long. CDR3 residues: CATAINREETQYF. The CDR3, as DNA: TGTGCCACCGCCATAAACAGGGAAGAGACCCAGTACTTC.

The rearrangement links TRBV25-1 to TRBJ1-5; D not certain. The CDR3 is 14 residues long. Germline loops: CDR1 MGHDK, CDR2 SYGVNS. V lost 1 base to trimming and J lost 2 bases, with 6 bases between them. The CDR3 loop reads CASSEWGGNQPQHF. CDR3 nucleotides: TGTGCCAGCAGTGAATGGGGAGGCAATCAGCCCCAGCATTTT.

The DNA for the CDR3 is TGCGCCAGCAGCTTGGAACTAGCGACAAACAATGAGCAGTTCTTC. This encodes CASSLELATNNEQFF. V is TRBV5-1 and J is TRBJ2-1, with 7 bases aligning to TRBD2. Germline CDR1 is SGHRS and CDR2 is YFSETQ. V gave up 0 bases and J gave up 5 bases; unmatched junction bases: 5. The CDR3 is 15 amino acids.

The chain employs TRBV30 and TRBJ2-7; TRBD1 agrees at 10 bases. Germline loops: CDR1 GTSNPN, CDR2 SVGIG (reference sequence). This CDR3 is 15 amino acids long. The V gene end was trimmed by 3 bases and the J gene end by 4 bases; junction bases not matched to a gene: 9. CDR3 DNA sequence: TGTGCCTGGAGAACACCGGGACAGGGGAGGTACGAGCAGTACTTC. It translates to CAWRTPGQGRYEQYF.

J is TRBJ2-5 and V is TRBV27; perhaps TRBD1 as D (6 bases). The CDR3 runs 15 residues. V was cut by 6 bases and J by 2 bases, with 16 bases left in between. Looked up from germline, CDR1 is MNHEY and CDR2 is SMNVEV (reference sequence). The CDR3 region has the DNA TGTGCCAGCAGGCCGAACCGGGACACTCAAGAGACCCAGTACTTC. It is translated as CASRPNRDTQETQYF.

The chain is built from TRBV13 and TRBJ2-1; D unresolved. This CDR3 region has 12 residues. Germline CDR1 and CDR2: PRHDT and FYEKMQ (reference sequence). V lost 5 bases, J lost 8 bases, and 10 bases lay in between. DNA of the CDR3: TGTGCCAGCAGCCCCACAAACCATGAGCAGTTCTTC. Its protein is CASSPTNHEQFF.

The chain has TRBV28 and TRBJ2-1; 7 nucleotides line up with TRBD2. The CDR3 totals 13 residues. J was trimmed by 7 bases and V by 5 bases; bases with no gene match: 5. In germline, CDR1 is MDHEN, CDR2 SYDVKM. The CDR3 DNA sequence: TGTGCCAGCAGTCTCCTAGCGGCTAATGAGCAGTTCTTC. This sequence encodes CASSLLAANEQFF.

The chain recombines TRBV7-9 with TRBJ2-7, with 10 bases lining up with TRBD1. Per the germline V gene, CDR1 is SEHNR and CDR2 is FQNEAQ (reference sequence). The CDR3 runs 19 residues. J was trimmed by 3 bases and V by 4 bases; bases with no gene match: 18. CDR3 sequence reads: CASSYPRDRGRPSFYEQYF. In nucleotides, the CDR3 is TGTGCCAGCAGCTATCCCCGGGACAGGGGTCGACCGTCCTTCTACGAGCAGTACTTC.

The chain employs TRBV28 and TRBJ2-7; D call uncertain. Germline V gene sequence: CDR1 MDHEN, CDR2 SYDVKM. The CDR3 consists of 13 residues. V lost 8 bases to trimming and J lost 3 bases, with 14 bases between them. For the CDR3, the DNA is TGTGCCAGCCAAATAGAGGAAGGCTACGAGCAGTACTTC. It specifies CASQIEEGYEQYF. The complete variable domain, with remaining parts taken from reference TRBV28 and TRBJ2-7, reads DVKVTQSSRYLVKRTGEKVFLECVQDMDHENMFWYRQDPGLGLRLIYFSYDVKMKEKGDIPEGYSVSREKKERFSLILESASTNQTSMYLCASQIEEGYEQYFGPGTRLTVT.

The V gene is TRBV29-1, the J gene TRBJ2-3; weak D call: TRBD1 (5 bases). Trimming took 6 bases from V and 6 from J, leaving 13 bases between them. The CDR3 sequence is 12 residues long. In germline, CDR1 is SQVTM, CDR2 ANQGSEA. CDR3 protein: CSVRQRTDTQYF. The DNA for the CDR3 is TGCAGCGTGAGACAGAGGACGGATACGCAGTATTTT.

The CDR3 sequence is CASSLARLAGVTQYF. DNA for the CDR3: TGTGCCAGCAGCTTGGCTCGACTAGCGGGAGTTACGCAGTATTTT. V gene TRBV5-6 combines with J gene TRBJ2-3; 12 bases align to TRBD2. Germline-derived CDR1 and CDR2 are SGHDT and YYEEEE. V shed 0 bases and J 8 bases; nucleotides not matched to a gene: 4. The CDR3 consists of 15 residues.

V gene TRBV7-2 combines with J gene TRBJ2-1; the D is unclear. Germline values: CDR1 SGHTA, CDR2 FQGNSA. This CDR3 is 13 amino acids long. The germline V and J ends were trimmed by 3 bases and 4 bases, with 7 bases remaining between them. This chain's CDR3 is CASSFNGYNEQFF. CDR3 DNA sequence: TGTGCCAGCAGCTTCAACGGGTACAATGAGCAGTTCTTC.

The V and J genes are TRBV10-3 and TRBJ2-1; 9 bases line up with TRBD2. Losses at the gene ends were 9 bases for V and 8 bases for J; bases not matched to a gene: 14. CDR1 is ENHRY, CDR2 SYGVKD, per germline. The CDR3 totals 15 residues. Here the CDR3 reads CAITRGHSGRDEQFF. CDR3 DNA: TGTGCCATAACCAGGGGCCATAGCGGGAGAGATGAGCAGTTCTTC.

This clone has a single count. V gene TRBV6-5 combines with J gene TRBJ2-1, with a weak D call TRBD1 (6 bases). The V gene lost 5 bases and the J gene lost 7 bases, with 15 bases spanning the gap. The CDR3 is 14 residues long. The V gene's germline CDR1 is MNHEY and CDR2 SVGAGI. Here the CDR3 DNA reads TGTGCCAGCAGTCCCTCACGCCAGGGGAATGAGCAGTTCTTC. Protein product: CASSPSRQGNEQFF.